This T cell receptor beta chain is from a study of OX40 agonist ivuxolimab in advanced cancers. Study details: Patients received the agonistic anti-OX40 (CD134) antibody ivuxolimab. Aged about 20 to 80 with a mean of 60 years, they were around 83% male.

Study outcomes and limitations: Doses of 0.1 to 3.0 mg/kg were accompanied by clonal expansion of CD4+ and CD8+ blood T cells by week 6.

Using immunoSEQ multiplex PCR, the repertoire was profiled, and TCRdb retains in-frame clones only, with some absent. The sample carries about 61,000 clones, around 83% recorded once. Systemic immunosuppression or a history of autoimmune disease excluded patients. A note on this clone: Its antigen is undetermined.

This TCR was recovered from an adult with an advanced solid tumor such as melanoma, head and neck, liver or kidney cancer. Specimen: CD4+ or CD8+ T cells sorted from blood, collected in a trial of the OX40 agonist ivuxolimab.

CDR3 protein: CATSDRAYYGYTF. The CDR3 coding sequence is TGTGCCACCAGCGACAGGGCCTACTATGGCTACACCTTC. The chain joins TRBV15 to TRBJ1-2; 7 bases match TRBD1. Germline CDR1 reads LNHNV; CDR2 reads YYDKDF (reference sequence). The CDR3 length is 13 residues. Trimming removed 5 bases from V and 3 bases from J; junction bases left unmatched: 3.